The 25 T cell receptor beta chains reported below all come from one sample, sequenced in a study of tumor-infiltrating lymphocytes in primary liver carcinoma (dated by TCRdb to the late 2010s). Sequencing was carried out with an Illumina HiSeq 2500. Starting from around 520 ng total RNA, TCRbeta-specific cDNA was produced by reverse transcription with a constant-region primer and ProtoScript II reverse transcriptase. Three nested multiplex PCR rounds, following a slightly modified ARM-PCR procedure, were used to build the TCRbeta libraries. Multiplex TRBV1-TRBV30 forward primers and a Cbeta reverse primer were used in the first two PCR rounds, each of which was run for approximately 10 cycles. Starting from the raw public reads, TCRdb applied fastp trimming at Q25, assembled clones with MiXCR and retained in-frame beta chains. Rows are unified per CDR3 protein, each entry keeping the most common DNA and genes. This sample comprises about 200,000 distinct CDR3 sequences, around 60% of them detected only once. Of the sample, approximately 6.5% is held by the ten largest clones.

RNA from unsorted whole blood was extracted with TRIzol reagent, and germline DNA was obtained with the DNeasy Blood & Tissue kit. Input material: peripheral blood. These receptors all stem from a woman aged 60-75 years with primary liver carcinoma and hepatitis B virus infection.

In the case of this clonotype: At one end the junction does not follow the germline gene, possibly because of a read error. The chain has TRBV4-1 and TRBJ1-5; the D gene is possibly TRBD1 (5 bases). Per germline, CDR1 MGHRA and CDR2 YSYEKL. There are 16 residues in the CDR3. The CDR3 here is CASCQGLEDGNQPQHF. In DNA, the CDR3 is TGCGCCAGCTGCCAGGGTCTGGAGGATGGGAATCAGCCCCAGCATTTT.

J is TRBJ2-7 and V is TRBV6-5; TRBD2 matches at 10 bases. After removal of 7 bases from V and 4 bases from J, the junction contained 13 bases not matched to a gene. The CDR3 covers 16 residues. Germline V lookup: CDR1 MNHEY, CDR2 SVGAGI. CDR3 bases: TGTGCCAGCAATAAGAAGAGCGGGAGGGCCGCTTACGAGCAGTACTTC. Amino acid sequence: CASNKKSGRAAYEQYF.

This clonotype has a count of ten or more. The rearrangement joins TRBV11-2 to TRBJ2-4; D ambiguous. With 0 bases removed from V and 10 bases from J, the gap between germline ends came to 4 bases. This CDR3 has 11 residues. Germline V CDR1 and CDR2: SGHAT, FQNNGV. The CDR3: CASSLDQIQYF. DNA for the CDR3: TGTGCCAGCAGCTTAGACCAAATTCAGTACTTC.

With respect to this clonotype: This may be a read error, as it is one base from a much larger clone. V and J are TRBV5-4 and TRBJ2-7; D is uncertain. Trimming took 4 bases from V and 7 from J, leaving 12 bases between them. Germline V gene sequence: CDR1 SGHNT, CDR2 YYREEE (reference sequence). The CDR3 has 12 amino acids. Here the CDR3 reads CASSLTEWEQYF. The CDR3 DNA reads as TGTGCCAGCAGCCTGACCGAGTGGGAGCAGTACTTC.

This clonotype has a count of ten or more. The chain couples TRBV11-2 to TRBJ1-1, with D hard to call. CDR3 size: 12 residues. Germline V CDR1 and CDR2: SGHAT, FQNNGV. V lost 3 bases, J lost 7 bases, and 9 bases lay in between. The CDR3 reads CASSFGRGEAFF. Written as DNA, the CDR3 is TGTGCCAGCAGCTTCGGACGGGGTGAAGCTTTCTTT.

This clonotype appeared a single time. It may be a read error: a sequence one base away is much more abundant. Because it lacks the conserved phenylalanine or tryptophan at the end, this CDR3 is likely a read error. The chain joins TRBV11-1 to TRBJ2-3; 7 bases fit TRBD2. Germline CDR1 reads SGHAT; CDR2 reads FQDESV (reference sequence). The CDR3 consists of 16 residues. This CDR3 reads CASSQVWREFIDTQYL. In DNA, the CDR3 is TGCGCCAGCAGCCAAGTGTGGCGGGAGTTCATAGATACGCAGTATTTG.

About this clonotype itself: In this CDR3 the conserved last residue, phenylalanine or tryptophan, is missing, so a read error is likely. CDR3 nucleotides: TGTGCCAGTAGTATTCCCCCCGGAGGGGTGGAGGGTGAGCAGTTCCTC. Its protein is CASSIPPGGVEGEQFL. The V and J genes are TRBV19 and TRBJ2-1; TRBD2 is a possible D gene (6 bases). With 3 bases removed from V and 9 bases from J, the gap between germline ends came to 21 bases. The length of the CDR3 is 16 residues. Germline values: CDR1 LNHDA, CDR2 SQIVND (reference sequence).

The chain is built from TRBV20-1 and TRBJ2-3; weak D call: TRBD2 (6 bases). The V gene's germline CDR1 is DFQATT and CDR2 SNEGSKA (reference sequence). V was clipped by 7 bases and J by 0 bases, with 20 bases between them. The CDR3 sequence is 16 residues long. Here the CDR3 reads CSVSGRLAASTDTQYF. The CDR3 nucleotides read TGCAGTGTCTCAGGCCGATTAGCGGCAAGCACAGATACGCAGTATTTT.

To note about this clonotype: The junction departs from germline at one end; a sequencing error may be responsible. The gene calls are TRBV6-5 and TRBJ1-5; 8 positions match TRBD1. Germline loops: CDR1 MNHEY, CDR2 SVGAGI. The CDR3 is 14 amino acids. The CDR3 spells CTSRRTGRNQPQHF. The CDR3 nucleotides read TGTACCAGCCGGAGGACAGGGCGCAATCAACCCCAGCATTTT.

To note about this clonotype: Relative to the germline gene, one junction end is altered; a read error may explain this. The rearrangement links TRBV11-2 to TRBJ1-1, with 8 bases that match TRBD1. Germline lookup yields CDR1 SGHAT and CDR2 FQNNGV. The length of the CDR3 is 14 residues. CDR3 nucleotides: TGTACCAGCAGCCGCGGACAGGGTTATACCGAAGCTTTCTTT. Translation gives CTSSRGQGYTEAFF.

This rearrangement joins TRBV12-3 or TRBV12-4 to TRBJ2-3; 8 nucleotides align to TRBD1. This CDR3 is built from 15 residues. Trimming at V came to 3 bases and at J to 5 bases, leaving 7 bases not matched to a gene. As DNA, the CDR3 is TGTGCCAGCAGTTTCGGACAGGGCTTAGGAGATACGCAGTATTTT. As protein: CASSFGQGLGDTQYF.

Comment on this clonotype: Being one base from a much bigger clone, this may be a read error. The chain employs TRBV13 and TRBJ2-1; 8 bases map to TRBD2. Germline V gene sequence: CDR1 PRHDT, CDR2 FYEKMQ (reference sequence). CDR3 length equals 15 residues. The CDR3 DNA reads TGTACCAGCAGCTTAAGGGGCACGAGCGGGAGTGAGCAGTTCTTC. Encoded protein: CTSSLRGTSGSEQFF.

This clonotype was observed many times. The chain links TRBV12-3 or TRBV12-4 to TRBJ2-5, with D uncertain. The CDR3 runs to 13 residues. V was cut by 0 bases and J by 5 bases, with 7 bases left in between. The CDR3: CASSLASRETQYF. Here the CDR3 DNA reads TGTGCCAGCAGTTTAGCTAGCCGCGAGACCCAGTACTTC.

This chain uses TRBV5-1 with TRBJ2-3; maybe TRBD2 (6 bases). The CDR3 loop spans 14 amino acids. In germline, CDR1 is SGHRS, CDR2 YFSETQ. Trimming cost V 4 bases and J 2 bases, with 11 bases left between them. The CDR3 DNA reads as TGCGCCAGCAGCAGGGACTCTCACACAGATACGCAGTATTTT. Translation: CASSRDSHTDTQYF.

The CDR3, as DNA: TGTGCCAGCAGTGAACTGGGACTAGCGGGAGGTCCTATAGCCAAAAACATTCAGTACTTC. Its translation is CASSELGLAGGPIAKNIQYF. The J gene is TRBJ2-4, the V gene TRBV6-1, with 15 bases that match TRBD2. Germline CDR1 MNHNS, CDR2 SASEGT. The CDR3 covers 20 residues. Losses at the gene ends were 2 bases for V and 0 bases for J; bases not matched to a gene: 8.

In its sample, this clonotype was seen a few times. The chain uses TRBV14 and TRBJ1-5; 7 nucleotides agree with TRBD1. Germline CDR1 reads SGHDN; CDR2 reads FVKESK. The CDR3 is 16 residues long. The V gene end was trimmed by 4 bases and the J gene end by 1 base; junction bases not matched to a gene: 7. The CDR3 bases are TGTGCCAGCAGCCCAGGGGGGCGAGGGAGCAATCAGCCCCAGCATTTT. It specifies CASSPGGRGSNQPQHF.

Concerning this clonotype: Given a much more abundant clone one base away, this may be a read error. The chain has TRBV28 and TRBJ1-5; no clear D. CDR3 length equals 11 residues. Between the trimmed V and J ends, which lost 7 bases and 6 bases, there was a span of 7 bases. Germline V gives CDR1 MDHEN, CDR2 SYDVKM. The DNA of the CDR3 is TGTGCCAGCAAGGGAAGTCAGCCCCAGCATTTT. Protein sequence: CASKGSQPQHF.

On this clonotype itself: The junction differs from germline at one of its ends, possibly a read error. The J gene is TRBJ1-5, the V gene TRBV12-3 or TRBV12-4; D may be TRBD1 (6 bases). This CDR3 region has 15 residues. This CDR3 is CASTPTGPSNQSQHF. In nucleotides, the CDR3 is TGTGCCAGCACCCCGACAGGCCCTAGCAATCAGTCCCAGCATTTT.

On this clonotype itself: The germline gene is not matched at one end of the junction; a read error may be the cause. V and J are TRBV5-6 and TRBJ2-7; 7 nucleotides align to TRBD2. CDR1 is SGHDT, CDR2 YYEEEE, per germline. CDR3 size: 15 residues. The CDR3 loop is CVSSSRIAGSYEQNF. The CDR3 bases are TGTGTCAGCAGCTCCCGGATAGCGGGCTCCTACGAGCAGAACTTC.

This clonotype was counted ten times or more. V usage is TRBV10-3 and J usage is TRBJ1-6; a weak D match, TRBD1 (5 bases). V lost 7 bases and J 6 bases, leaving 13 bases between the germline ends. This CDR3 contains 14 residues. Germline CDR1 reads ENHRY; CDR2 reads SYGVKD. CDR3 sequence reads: CAINPGPTNSPLHF. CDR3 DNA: TGTGCCATCAACCCGGGACCTACTAATTCACCCCTCCACTTT.

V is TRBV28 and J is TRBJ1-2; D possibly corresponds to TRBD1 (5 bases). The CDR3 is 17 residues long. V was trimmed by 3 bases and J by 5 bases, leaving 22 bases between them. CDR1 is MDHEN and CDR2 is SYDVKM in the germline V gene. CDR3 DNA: TGTGCCAGCAGTTTCCCTCCCGGTTCTCAGGGTCGGTATGGCTACACCTTC. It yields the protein CASSFPPGSQGRYGYTF.

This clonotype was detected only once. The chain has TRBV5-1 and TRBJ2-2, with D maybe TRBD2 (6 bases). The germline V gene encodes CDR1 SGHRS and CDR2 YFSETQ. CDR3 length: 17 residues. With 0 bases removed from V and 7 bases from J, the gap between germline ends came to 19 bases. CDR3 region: CASSLDLLQVGGGELFF. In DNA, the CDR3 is TGCGCCAGCAGCTTGGACCTGCTGCAGGTCGGGGGCGGGGAGCTGTTTTTT.

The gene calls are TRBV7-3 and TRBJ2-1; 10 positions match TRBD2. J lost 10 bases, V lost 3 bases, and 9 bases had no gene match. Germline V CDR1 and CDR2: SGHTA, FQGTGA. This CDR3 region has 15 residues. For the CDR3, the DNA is TGTGCCAGCAGCTTTGGTCTAGCGGGAGTCGGGGAGCAGTTCTTC. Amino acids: CASSFGLAGVGEQFF.

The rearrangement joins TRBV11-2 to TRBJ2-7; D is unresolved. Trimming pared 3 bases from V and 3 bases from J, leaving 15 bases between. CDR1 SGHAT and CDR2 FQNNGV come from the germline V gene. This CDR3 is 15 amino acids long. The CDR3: CASSLWIGDFYEQYF. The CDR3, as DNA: TGTGCCAGCAGCTTGTGGATAGGCGACTTCTACGAGCAGTACTTC.

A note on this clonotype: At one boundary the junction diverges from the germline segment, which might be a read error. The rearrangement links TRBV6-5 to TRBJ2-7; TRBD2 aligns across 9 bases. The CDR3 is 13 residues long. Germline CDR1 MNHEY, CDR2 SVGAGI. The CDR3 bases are TGTGCCAGTAGTTATGGACTAGCGCGCGAGGAGTACTTC. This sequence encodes CASSYGLAREEYF.